This T cell receptor (beta chain) is from a study of blood T cell repertoires in COVID-19. At the level of the study: The analysed material was cDNA or gDNA that came from T cells, B-cell-depleted T cells, or PBMCs.

Generated by immunoSEQ multiplex PCR, the TCRdb table keeps only in-frame clones and is missing some. The sample includes about 250,000 clones, approximately 85% of them seen just once. The sequenced sample consisted of peripheral blood. This receptor was identified in a man aged 45-65 years with acute or convalescent COVID-19.

This chain's CDR3 is CASSLFRDTEAFF. The CDR3 DNA is TGTGCCAGCAGTTTATTCAGGGACACTGAAGCTTTCTTT. The chain links TRBV27 to TRBJ1-1, with D perhaps matching TRBD1 (5 bases). Trimming removed 1 base from V and 3 bases from J, with 6 bases in between. Germline V lookup: CDR1 MNHEY, CDR2 SMNVEV (reference sequence). The CDR3 has 13 amino acids.